This T cell receptor (beta chain) emerged from a study of CD8 T cells in ankylosing spondylitis. This CDR3 is built from 16 residues. V was cut by 7 bases and J by 3 bases, with 20 bases left in between. From germline, CDR1 is SNHLY and CDR2 FYNNEI. Using its own MiXCR run on the 5' RACE reads, TCRdb lists one record per CDR3 protein. The top ten hold about an eighth of the sample, which has 300,000 to 400,000 distinct CDR3 sequences, approximately 22% seen once. The V and J genes are TRBV2 and TRBJ2-3; D might be TRBD1 (5 bases). This receptor was obtained from a male donor with ankylosing spondylitis or in good health (not recorded which). Source material: blood, either unsorted or a sorted T cell fraction (not recorded which). The CDR3, as DNA: TGTGCCAGCACGGCCCGGCAGGGAACTATAACAGATACGCAGTATTTT. Encoded protein: CASTARQGTITDTQYF. Together with reference TRBV2 and TRBJ2-3, the CDR3 gives the full variable domain: EPEVTQTPSHQVTQMGQEVILRCVPISNHLYFYWYRQILGQKVEFLVSFYNNEISEKSEIFDDQFSVERPDGSNFTLKIRSTKLEDSAMYFCASTARQGTITDTQYFGPGTRLTVL.